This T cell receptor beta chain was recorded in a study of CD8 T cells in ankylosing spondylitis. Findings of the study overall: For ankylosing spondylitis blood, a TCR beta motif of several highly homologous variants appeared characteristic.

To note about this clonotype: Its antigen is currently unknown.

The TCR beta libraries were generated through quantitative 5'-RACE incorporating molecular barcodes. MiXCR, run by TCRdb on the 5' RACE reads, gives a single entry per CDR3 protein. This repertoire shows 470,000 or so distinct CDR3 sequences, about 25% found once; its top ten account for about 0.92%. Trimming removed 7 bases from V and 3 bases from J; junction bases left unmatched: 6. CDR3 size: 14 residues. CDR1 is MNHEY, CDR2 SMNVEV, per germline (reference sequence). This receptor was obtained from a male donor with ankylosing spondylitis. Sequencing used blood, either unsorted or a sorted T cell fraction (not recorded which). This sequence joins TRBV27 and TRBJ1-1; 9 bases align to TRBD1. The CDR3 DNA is TGTGCCAGCACCCCGGGACAGGGCTACACTGAAGCTTTCTTT. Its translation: CASTPGQGYTEAFF.